This T cell receptor beta chain was sequenced during a study of shared clonotypes between healthy human individuals. Method: immunoSEQ multiplex PCR; TCRdb's copy keeps in-frame clones and lacks some. Found here are about 1.4 million clones, roughly 96% of them singletons; the top ten hold about 1%. A word on this clone: A read error may produce the germline difference seen at one junction end.

The CDR3 sequence is 11 residues long. Germline-derived CDR1 and CDR2 are MDHEN and SYDVKM. J is TRBJ2-7 and V is TRBV28; D gene uncertain. The source of this sequence is a man aged 25-45 years in good health. Sequenced material: naive CD4+ T cells sorted from blood. The subset: CD45RA+ positively selected. The CDR3 coding sequence is TGTGCCAGCAGCCAAAGTCCCCTCAAGTCCTTC. It encodes CASSQSPLKSF.